The present entry profiles one TCR beta chain with its context. Antigen unknown. Each subset's genomic DNA was split evenly across several immunoSEQ plates. Sequenced by immunoSEQ multiplex PCR; TCRdb stores in-frame clones only, minus some. The sample includes fewer than 850,000 clones, about nine tenths of them seen just once. The data were taken from a study of shared clonotypes between healthy human individuals. Study overall: CD8 memory received one plate per donor, CD8 naive two, CD4 memory three and CD4 naive three.

Findings and caveats of the study: Sampling included only blood; tissue repertoires likely differ.

The V gene's germline CDR1 is MDHEN and CDR2 SYDVKM. Between the trimmed V and J ends, which lost 5 bases and 1 base, there was a span of 5 bases. The CDR3 extends over 12 amino acids. The chain recombines TRBV28 with TRBJ1-1, with D unresolved. This receptor was obtained from a man aged 18 to 30 in good health. Some clones in this sample may be carry-over from other donors' samples. Sequencing input: memory CD8+ T cells from PBMCs. Subset described: CD45RO+ cells pooled with CCR7-negative TemRA cells. The CDR3 DNA follows: TGTGCCAGCAGTGTCCCGAACACTGAAGCTTTCTTT. Translated, it gives CASSVPNTEAFF.